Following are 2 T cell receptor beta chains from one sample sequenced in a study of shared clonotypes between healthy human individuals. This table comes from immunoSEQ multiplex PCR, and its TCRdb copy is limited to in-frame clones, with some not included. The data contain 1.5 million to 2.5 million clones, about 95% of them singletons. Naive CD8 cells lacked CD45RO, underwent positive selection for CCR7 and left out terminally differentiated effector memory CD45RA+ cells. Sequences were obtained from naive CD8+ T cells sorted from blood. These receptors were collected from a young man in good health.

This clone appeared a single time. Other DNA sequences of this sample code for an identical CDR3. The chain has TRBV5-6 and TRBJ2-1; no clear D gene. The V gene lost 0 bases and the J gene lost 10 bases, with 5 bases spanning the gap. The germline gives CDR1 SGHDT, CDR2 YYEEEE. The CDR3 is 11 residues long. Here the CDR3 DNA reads TGTGCCAGCAGCTTGGTCGGGGAGCAGTTCTTC. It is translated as CASSLVGEQFF.

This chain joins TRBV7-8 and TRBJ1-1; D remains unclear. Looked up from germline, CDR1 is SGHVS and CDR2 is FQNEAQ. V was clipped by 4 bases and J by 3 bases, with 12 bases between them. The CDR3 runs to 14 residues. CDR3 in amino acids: CASSSSLPDTEAFF. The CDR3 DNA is TGTGCCAGCAGCTCAAGTCTCCCCGACACTGAAGCTTTCTTT.